The clone carrying this TCR beta chain was detected ten times or more. This sample is drawn from a study of human T cells and chemical hapten exposure. Study-level information: Across samples, TCR yields varied, mostly owing to small differences in pooled library volumes.

The CDR3 totals 15 residues. Using its own MiXCR run on the RACE reads, TCRdb lists one record per CDR3 protein. The sample shows around 69,000 distinct CDR3 sequences, 7.5% to 9.5% of them seen only once. Time point: patch test 2, 6 weeks after DPC sensitization. The treatment: therapeutic diphenylcyclopropenone sensitization with weekly scalp DPC. Sample: whole blood, taken in connection with sensitization to the hapten diphenylcyclopropenone (DPC). The gene calls are TRBV21-1 and TRBJ2-3; TRBD2 is the table's D call and was not checked against the DNA. TRBV21-1 is designated a pseudogene. This TCR derives from a woman in her forties or fifties with alopecia areata. Some clones in this sample may be carry-over from other donors' samples. The CDR3 sequence: CASSKDNPRTDTQYF. As DNA, the CDR3 is TGTGCCAGCAGCAAAGATAACCCGCGCACAGATACGCAGTATTTT.